The sequence of this T cell receptor beta chain was determined in a study of T cell repertoires in cytomegalovirus infection (dated by TCRdb to 2018 to 2020). The study in broad terms: Donor HLA type was relevant to the analysis, because carriage of CMV infection together with the matching HLA type was indicated by public TCR beta signatures.

The paper's findings and limits, for the study overall: Carriers of CMV infection plus the relevant HLA type were discriminated by the cumulative frequency of public TCR beta family members in the study cohort and in an independent roughly 400-donor cohort. The ex vivo response was dominated by HLA-C-restricted CMV-specific TCR beta clonotypes, which also provided the single most frequent clonotype in two of eight donors.

CDR1 and CDR2, looked up from the germline V gene, are MGHRA and YSYEKL. CDR3 length: 12 amino acids, cysteine to phenylalanine. The only DNA kept is the CDR3, 36 bases in frame from the first base. The V end gives up 4 bases and the J end 11 bases, leaving 7 bases in the junction not matched to a gene. The data were produced on an Illumina HiSeq 1500. TCRdb reprocessed the public reads (quality trimming at Q25 with fastp, clone calling with MiXCR) and kept in-frame beta chains. Every distinct CDR3 protein forms one entry, paired with its most common genes and DNA. The sample includes around 100,000 distinct CDR3 sequences, with approximately 17% observed a single time. The ten largest clones represent less than 10% of the sample. This clonotype was picked up a small number of times. Its antigen has not been determined. Base quality data are lacking; no much larger clone is found one base away.

This sequence originates from a human donor in good health (CMV status not recorded). Some clones in this sample may be carry-over from other donors' samples. The sequenced material came from PBMCs. The chain uses TRBV4-1 and TRBJ1-1; 7 bases in the junction line up with TRBD1. This receptor carries the CDR3 CASSLWTGVAFF. The nucleotide sequence reads TGCGCCAGCAGCCTATGGACAGGAGTGGCTTTCTTT.